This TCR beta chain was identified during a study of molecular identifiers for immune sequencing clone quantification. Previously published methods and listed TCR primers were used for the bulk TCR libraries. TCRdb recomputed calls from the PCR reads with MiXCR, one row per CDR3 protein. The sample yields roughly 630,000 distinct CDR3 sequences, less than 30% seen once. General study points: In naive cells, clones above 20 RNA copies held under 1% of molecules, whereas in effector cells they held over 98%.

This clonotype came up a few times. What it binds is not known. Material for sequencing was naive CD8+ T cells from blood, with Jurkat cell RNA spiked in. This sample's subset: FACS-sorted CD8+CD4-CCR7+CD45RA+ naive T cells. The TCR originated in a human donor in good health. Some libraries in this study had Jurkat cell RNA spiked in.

This CDR3 reads CASRTGDNGYTF. The CDR3 nucleotides read TGTGCCAGTCGGACAGGGGACAACGGCTACACCTTC. The chain carries TRBV19 and TRBJ1-2; the match to TRBD1 covers 9 bases. The CDR3 loop spans 12 amino acids. Trimming at V came to 8 bases and at J to 8 bases, leaving 6 bases not matched to a gene. CDR1 is LNHDA, CDR2 SQIVND, per germline (reference sequence).